Presented here are 25 T cell receptor beta chains from one specimen sequenced in a study of T cells after somatic rescue of genetic block. Measured with immunoSEQ multiplex PCR; TCRdb has only the in-frame clones, and not every one. The data contain 88,000 or so clones, 80% to 90% of them seen just once; the ten biggest clones take up roughly 1.7%. The sequenced material came from peripheral blood mononuclear cells (PBMCs). The receptors shown here come from a woman aged 18 to 35.

V and J are TRBV4-2 and TRBJ2-7; no firm D call. Germline CDR1 LGHNA, CDR2 YNFKEQ. V dropped 1 base and J dropped 0 bases, with 7 bases sitting between them. The CDR3 consists of 14 residues. The DNA for the CDR3 is TGTGCCAGCAGCCAAGGGGTGGTCTCCTACGAGCAGTACTTC. Its protein is CASSQGVVSYEQYF.

The chain recombines TRBV19 with TRBJ2-1; possible D gene TRBD2, 5 bases. The germline V and J ends were trimmed by 11 bases and 4 bases, with 21 bases remaining between them. The CDR3 runs 15 residues. The germline V gene has CDR1 LNHDA and CDR2 SQIVND (reference sequence). CDR3 DNA sequence: TGTGCCCCTACCGGGGAGCCGCGAAATTACAATGAGCAGTTCTTC. This gives the protein CAPTGEPRNYNEQFF.

V and J are TRBV28 and TRBJ2-7; D unclear. Trimming stripped 4 bases from V and 2 bases from J, with 6 bases between. In germline, CDR1 is MDHEN, CDR2 SYDVKM. The CDR3 length is 12 residues. The DNA of the CDR3 is TGTGCCAGCAGTTATCCAGCCTACGAGCAGTACTTC. This translates into CASSYPAYEQYF.

Concerning this clone: At one end, the junction sequence differs from germline, possibly due to a read error. V usage is TRBV7-7 and J usage is TRBJ2-7, with a tentative D call TRBD2 (6 bases). The CDR3 has 15 amino acids. Per the germline V gene, CDR1 is SSHAT and CDR2 is FNYEAQ (reference sequence). The CDR3 is CASSLAAGPTYEQYF. CDR3 nucleotide sequence: TGTGCTAGCAGCTTGGCAGCGGGCCCAACCTACGAGCAGTACTTC. Full variable domain (missing parts from reference TRBV7-7 and TRBJ2-7): GAGVSQSPRYKVTKRGQDVTLRCDPISSHATLYWYQQALGQGPEFLTYFNYEAQPDKSGLPSDRFSAERPEGSISTLTIQRTEQRDSAMYRCASSLAAGPTYEQYFGPGTRLTVT.

This chain links TRBV9 with TRBJ1-1; D call uncertain. Trimming stripped 3 bases from V and 0 bases from J, with 6 bases between. The CDR3 has 13 residues. Germline values: CDR1 SGDLS, CDR2 YYNGEE. Here the CDR3 DNA reads TGTGCCAGCAGCGCGCAGATGAACACTGAAGCTTTCTTT. This sequence encodes CASSAQMNTEAFF.

The chain employs TRBV2 and TRBJ1-3; D ambiguous. V lost 5 bases, J lost 4 bases, and 12 bases lay in between. The CDR3 length is 14 residues. The germline gives CDR1 SNHLY, CDR2 FYNNEI. In nucleotides, the CDR3 is TGTGCCAGCAGTCTTTCCGACGGGGGAAACACCATATATTTT. Its protein product is CASSLSDGGNTIYF.

This clone has just a few counts. The chain couples TRBV28 to TRBJ1-3; D is possibly TRBD1 (6 bases). Germline CDR1 and CDR2: MDHEN and SYDVKM. CDR3 length: 17 amino acids. Between the trimmed V and J ends, which lost 5 bases and 7 bases, there was a span of 24 bases. CDR3 nucleotides: TGTGCCAGCAGTCCACACGGGGGGGGGCCCGGAGGGAACACCATATATTTT. It is translated as CASSPHGGGPGGNTIYF.

This sequence joins TRBV5-1 and TRBJ2-5; D is uncertain. From germline, CDR1 is SGHRS and CDR2 YFSETQ. The V gene lost 0 bases and the J gene lost 2 bases, with 8 bases spanning the gap. CDR3 length: 14 amino acids. The CDR3, as DNA: TGCGCCAGCAGCTTGGCGGACCGTCAAGAGACCCAGTACTTC. It encodes CASSLADRQETQYF.

The J gene is TRBJ2-5, the V gene TRBV5-1, with a possible D match to TRBD1 (6 bases). V was clipped by 0 bases and J by 3 bases, with 12 bases between them. This CDR3 has 15 residues. Germline CDR1 and CDR2: SGHRS and YFSETQ. The CDR3: CASSLDDRSKETQYF. CDR3 sequence (DNA): TGCGCCAGCAGCTTGGACGACAGGTCTAAAGAGACCCAGTACTTC.

The chain joins TRBV28 to TRBJ2-1; no firm D call. CDR1 and CDR2 (germline): MDHEN, SYDVKM. The V gene lost 5 bases and the J gene lost 4 bases, with 15 bases spanning the gap. This CDR3 comprises 15 residues. CDR3 protein: CASSPTQTGYNEQFF. In DNA form, the CDR3 reads TGTGCCAGCAGTCCAACTCAAACCGGATACAATGAGCAGTTCTTC.

V gene TRBV7-9 combines with J gene TRBJ2-6; 7 bases align to TRBD1. CDR3 length equals 13 residues. Trimming took 11 bases from V and 0 from J; bases not matched to a gene: 1. Germline V gene sequence: CDR1 SEHNR, CDR2 FQNEAQ (reference sequence). Here the CDR3 reads CAPGGSGANVLTF. DNA for the CDR3: TGTGCCCCAGGGGGCTCTGGGGCCAACGTCCTGACTTTC.

J is TRBJ2-7 and V is TRBV10-3, with D perhaps matching TRBD1 (5 bases). The CDR3 is made up of 15 amino acids. The germline V and J ends were trimmed by 4 bases and 5 bases, with 18 bases remaining between them. In germline, CDR1 is ENHRY, CDR2 SYGVKD. The CDR3 spells CAISVSGMAGDEQYF. The CDR3 coding sequence is TGTGCCATCAGTGTTTCAGGGATGGCAGGTGACGAGCAGTACTTC.

The gene calls are TRBV7-2 and TRBJ1-4; D remains ambiguous. The germline V and J ends were trimmed by 4 bases and 4 bases, with 4 bases remaining between them. The length of the CDR3 is 12 residues. Germline CDR1 SGHTA, CDR2 FQGNSA. CDR3 region: CASSYLNEKLFF. Here the CDR3 DNA reads TGTGCCAGCAGCTACCTTAATGAAAAACTGTTTTTT.

V gene TRBV10-3 combines with J gene TRBJ2-6, with D possibly TRBD1 on 6 matching bases. The length of the CDR3 is 15 residues. Trimming stripped 11 bases from V and 0 bases from J, with 14 bases between. Germline values: CDR1 ENHRY, CDR2 SYGVKD. CDR3 loop: CASTGQHSGANVLTF. CDR3 DNA: TGTGCCTCAACGGGACAACACTCTGGGGCCAACGTCCTGACTTTC.

The chain employs TRBV5-4 and TRBJ2-7; 11 positions match TRBD2. CDR3 length equals 14 residues. J was trimmed by 5 bases and V by 4 bases; bases with no gene match: 5. Germline assignment: CDR1 SGHNT and CDR2 YYREEE (reference sequence). The CDR3 spells CASSVGLADNEQYF. The CDR3 coding sequence is TGTGCCAGCAGCGTGGGACTAGCGGATAACGAGCAGTACTTC.

The chain links TRBV28 to TRBJ2-7, with 7 bases aligning to TRBD1. CDR1 and CDR2 (germline): MDHEN, SYDVKM. V lost 7 bases and J lost 0; bases outside the gene matches: 9. The CDR3 runs to 15 residues. CDR3 sequence (DNA): TGTGCCAGCACTTCGCCGGGACAGTTCTCCTACGAGCAGTACTTC. It codes for CASTSPGQFSYEQYF.

This sequence joins TRBV7-9 and TRBJ2-1; 8 positions match TRBD2. V trimming: 7 bases; J trimming: 1 base; junction bases outside the gene matches: 9. The CDR3 length is 16 residues. Germline lookup yields CDR1 SEHNR and CDR2 FQNEAQ (reference sequence). CDR3 protein: CASKKGREDSYNEQFF. The CDR3 DNA reads TGTGCCAGCAAGAAGGGGCGGGAGGATTCCTACAATGAGCAGTTCTTC.

This chain uses TRBV9 with TRBJ2-1; no clear D gene. Looked up from germline, CDR1 is SGDLS and CDR2 is YYNGEE. Trimming shortened V by 4 bases and J by 6 bases, and 20 bases separated the two germline ends. This CDR3 has 16 residues. DNA of the CDR3: TGTGCCAGCAGCCCTCCCTTGATGTCTAGATCCAATGAGCAGTTCTTC. Protein: CASSPPLMSRSNEQFF.

The rearrangement joins TRBV5-4 to TRBJ2-2; D is perhaps TRBD1 (7 bases). Germline V CDR1 and CDR2: SGHNT, YYREEE (reference sequence). The CDR3 loop spans 15 amino acids. V shed 6 bases and J shed 5 bases, with 17 bases lying between them. CDR3: CASTQGGRATGELFF. The DNA for the CDR3 is TGTGCCAGCACCCAGGGGGGCAGGGCAACCGGGGAGCTGTTTTTT.

V is TRBV10-1 and J is TRBJ2-7, with D unresolved. The CDR3 runs to 16 residues. V lost 3 bases and J 5 bases, leaving 20 bases between the germline ends. Germline CDR1 reads WNHNN; CDR2 reads SYGVQD (reference sequence). CDR3: CASSDQFPSEVNEQYF. The CDR3 DNA follows: TGCGCCAGCAGTGATCAGTTCCCCAGCGAGGTCAACGAGCAGTACTTC.

The chain combines TRBV5-4 with TRBJ2-1; D is possibly TRBD1 (6 bases). V was cut by 4 bases and J by 3 bases, with 14 bases left in between. This CDR3 is 15 amino acids long. Looked up from germline, CDR1 is SGHNT and CDR2 is YYREEE (reference sequence). CDR3 region: CASSITGSSYNEQFF. For the CDR3, the DNA is TGTGCCAGCAGCATAACAGGGTCGAGCTACAATGAGCAGTTCTTC.

The rearrangement links TRBV27 to TRBJ2-1, with TRBD2 matching over 10 bases. After removal of 0 bases from V and 6 bases from J, the junction contained 8 bases not matched to a gene. The CDR3 contains 17 residues. CDR1 and CDR2 from the germline V gene are MNHEY and SMNVEV (reference sequence). CDR3: CASSLSASGRASNEQFF. The DNA of the CDR3 is TGTGCCAGCAGTTTATCGGCAAGCGGGAGGGCCTCCAATGAGCAGTTCTTC.

This chain joins TRBV2 and TRBJ2-1; D uncertain. The V end was cut by 10 bases, the J end by 10 bases, with 11 bases between. The CDR3 totals 10 residues. Germline V lookup: CDR1 SNHLY, CDR2 FYNNEI. In DNA form, the CDR3 reads TGTGCCACCGATTTGGGAGAGCAGTTCTTC. It yields the protein CATDLGEQFF.

The V call is TRBV5-6, the J call TRBJ2-7, with D tentatively TRBD2 (5 bases). CDR3 length: 17 amino acids. Trimming removed 0 bases at V and 1 base at J, with 17 bases between. Germline CDR1 reads SGHDT; CDR2 reads YYEEEE. The CDR3 loop reads CASSLGPRGGLSYEQYF. The CDR3 nucleotides read TGTGCCAGCAGCTTGGGGCCAAGAGGAGGTTTATCCTACGAGCAGTACTTC.

The genes are TRBV7-9 and TRBJ2-3, with TRBD2 matching 8 bases. J gave up 4 bases and V 4 bases, and 10 bases lay outside the gene matches. This CDR3 comprises 16 residues. CDR1 and CDR2 (germline): SEHNR, FQNEAQ (reference sequence). This CDR3 reads CASSSREGRVPDTQYF. CDR3 in DNA: TGTGCCAGCAGCTCACGGGAGGGCCGGGTGCCAGATACGCAGTATTTT.